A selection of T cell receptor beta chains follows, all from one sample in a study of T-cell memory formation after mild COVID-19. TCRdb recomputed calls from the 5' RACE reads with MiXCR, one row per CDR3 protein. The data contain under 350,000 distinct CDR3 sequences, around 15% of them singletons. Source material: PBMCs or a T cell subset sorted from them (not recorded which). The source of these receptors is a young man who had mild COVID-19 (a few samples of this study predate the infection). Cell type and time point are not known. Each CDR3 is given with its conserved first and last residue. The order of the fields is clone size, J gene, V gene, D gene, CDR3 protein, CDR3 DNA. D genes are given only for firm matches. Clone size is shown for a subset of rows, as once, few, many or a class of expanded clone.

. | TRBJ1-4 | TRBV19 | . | CASSRTGGTGEKLFF | TGTGCCAGTAGCCGGACGGGGGGTACTGGTGAAAAACTGTTTTTT
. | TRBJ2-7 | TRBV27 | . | CASMGGASYEQYF | TGTGCCAGCATGGGGGGGGCCTCCTACGAGCAGTACTTC
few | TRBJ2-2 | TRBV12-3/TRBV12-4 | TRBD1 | CASSSPGQADTGELFF | TGTGCCAGCAGTTCACCGGGACAGGCGGACACCGGGGAGCTGTTTTTT
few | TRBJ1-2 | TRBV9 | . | CASSVQGISGYTF | TGTGCCAGCAGCGTCCAGGGGATCAGCGGCTACACCTTC
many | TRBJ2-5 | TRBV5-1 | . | CASSLAGRQQETQYF | TGCGCCAGCAGCTTGGCCGGGCGACAGCAAGAGACCCAGTACTTC
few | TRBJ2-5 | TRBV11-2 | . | CASSWGKETQYF | TGTGCCAGCAGCTGGGGGAAAGAGACCCAGTACTTC
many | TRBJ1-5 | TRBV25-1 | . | CASSAAANQPQHF | TGTGCCAGCAGTGCGGCAGCCAATCAGCCCCAGCATTTT
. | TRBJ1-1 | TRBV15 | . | CAISSYRVNTEAFF | TGTGCCATTTCATCGTACAGGGTGAACACTGAAGCTTTCTTT
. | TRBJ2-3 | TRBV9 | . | CASNNQVDTQYF | TGTGCCAGCAATAACCAGGTGGATACGCAGTATTTT
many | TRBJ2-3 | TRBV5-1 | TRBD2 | CASSLAGGTDTQYF | TGTGCCAGCAGCTTAGCGGGGGGCACAGATACGCAGTATTTT
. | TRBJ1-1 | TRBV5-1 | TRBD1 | CASSWTGVGTEAFF | TGCGCCAGCAGCTGGACAGGGGTGGGCACTGAAGCTTTCTTT
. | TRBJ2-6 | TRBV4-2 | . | CASSRLSGANVLTF | TGTGCCAGCAGCCGCCTTTCTGGGGCCAACGTCCTGACTTTC
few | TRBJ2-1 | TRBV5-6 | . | CASSLRDTQFF | TGTGCCAGCAGCTTGAGGGACACGCAGTTCTTC
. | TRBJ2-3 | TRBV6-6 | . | CASSLIGTDKQYF | TGTGCCAGCAGTCTCATCGGCACAGATAAGCAGTATTTT
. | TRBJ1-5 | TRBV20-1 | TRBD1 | CSARARGGLSNQPQHF | TGCAGTGCTAGGGCCAGGGGGGGGCTCAGCAATCAGCCCCAGCATTTT
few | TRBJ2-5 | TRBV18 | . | CASSPPLESGFQETQYF | TGTGCCAGCTCACCACCGCTGGAAAGCGGTTTCCAGGAGACCCAGTACTTC
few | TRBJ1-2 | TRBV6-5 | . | CASSTGTGYGYTF | TGTGCCAGCAGTACCGGGACCGGCTATGGCTACACCTTC
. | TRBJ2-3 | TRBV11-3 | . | CASRSRGLVDTQYF | TGTGCCAGCAGAAGCCGGGGGTTGGTTGATACGCAGTATTTT
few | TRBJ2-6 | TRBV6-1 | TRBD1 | CASTTGESSGANVLTF | TGTGCCAGTACGACAGGGGAAAGCTCTGGGGCCAACGTCCTGACTTTC
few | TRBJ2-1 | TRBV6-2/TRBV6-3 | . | CASSQREREQFF | TGTGCCAGCAGCCAAAGGGAGCGTGAGCAGTTCTTC
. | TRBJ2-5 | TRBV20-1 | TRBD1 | CSARVAGTGGAVQTQYF | TGCAGTGCTAGAGTCGCCGGGACAGGGGGCGCGGTACAGACCCAGTACTTC
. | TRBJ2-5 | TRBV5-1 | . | CASSLVGSSQETQYF | TGCGCCAGCAGCTTGGTTGGCAGCTCTCAAGAGACCCAGTACTTC
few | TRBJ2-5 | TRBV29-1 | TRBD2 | CSVEDPLAGDQETQYF | TGCAGCGTTGAAGATCCACTAGCGGGGGACCAAGAGACCCAGTACTTC
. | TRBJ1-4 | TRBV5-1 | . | CASSFGIAVDEKLFF | TGCGCCAGCAGCTTTGGGATCGCGGTGGACGAAAAACTGTTTTTT
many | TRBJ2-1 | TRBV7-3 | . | CASSPNPGLHYNEQFF | TGTGCCAGCAGCCCTAATCCCGGACTACACTACAATGAGCAGTTCTTC
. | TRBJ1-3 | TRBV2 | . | CASSREGQRNTIYF | TGTGCCAGCAGTAGAGAGGGCCAGAGAAACACCATATATTTT
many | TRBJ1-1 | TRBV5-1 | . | CASREGPTEAFF | TGCGCCAGCAGAGAGGGGCCCACTGAAGCTTTCTTT
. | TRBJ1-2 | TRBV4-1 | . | CASSQDRRARIYGYTF | TGCGCCAGCAGCCAAGATAGACGGGCCCGAATCTATGGCTACACCTTC
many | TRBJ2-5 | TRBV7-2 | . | CASSRDDGTQYF | TGTGCCAGCAGTCGCGACGATGGGACCCAGTACTTC
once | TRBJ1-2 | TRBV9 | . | CASSASLQLRRGYTF | TGTGCCAGCAGTGCCAGCTTACAGCTCCGTAGGGGCTACACCTTC
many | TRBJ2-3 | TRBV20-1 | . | CSARSPGFKGGTDTQYF | TGCAGTGCTAGAAGTCCAGGATTCAAGGGAGGCACAGATACGCAGTATTTT
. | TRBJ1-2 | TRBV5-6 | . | CASSLGSGNYGYTF | TGTGCCAGCAGCTTGGGGTCGGGGAACTATGGCTACACCTTC
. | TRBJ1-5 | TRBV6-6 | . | CASLRIQQYSNQPQHF | TGTGCCAGCCTTCGCATACAGCAATATAGCAATCAGCCCCAGCATTTT
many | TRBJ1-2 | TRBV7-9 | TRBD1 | CASRRQGANYGYTF | TGTGCCAGCAGACGACAGGGGGCTAACTATGGCTACACCTTC
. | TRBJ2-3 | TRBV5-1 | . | CASSLSPEDTQYF | TGCGCCAGCAGCTTGTCGCCCGAGGATACGCAGTATTTT
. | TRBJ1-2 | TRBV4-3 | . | CASSQEWNSGYTF | TGCGCCAGCAGCCAAGAGTGGAACAGTGGCTACACCTTC
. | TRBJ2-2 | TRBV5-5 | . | CASSRPPGADTGELFF | TGTGCCAGCAGCCGACCCCCAGGGGCTGACACCGGGGAGCTGTTTTTT
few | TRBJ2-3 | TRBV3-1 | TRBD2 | CASSQRLAGSTDTQYF | TGTGCCAGCAGCCAGAGGCTAGCGGGGAGCACAGATACGCAGTATTTT
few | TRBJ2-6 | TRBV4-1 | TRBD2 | CASSHPGRAGANVLTF | TGCGCCAGCAGCCACCCCGGGAGGGCTGGGGCCAACGTCCTGACTTTC
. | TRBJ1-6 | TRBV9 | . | CASSVRTTGDSPLHF | TGTGCCAGCAGCGTTAGGACAACGGGCGATTCACCCCTCCACTTT
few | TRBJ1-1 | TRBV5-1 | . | CASSLAAGTEAFF | TGCGCCAGCAGCTTGGCCGCGGGCACTGAAGCTTTCTTT
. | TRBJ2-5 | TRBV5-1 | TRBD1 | CASSRQGRLGETQYF | TGCGCCAGCAGCCGACAGGGACGTTTAGGAGAGACCCAGTACTTC
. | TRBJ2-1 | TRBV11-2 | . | CASSLQGRGQFF | TGTGCCAGCAGCTTACAGGGCCGCGGGCAGTTCTTC
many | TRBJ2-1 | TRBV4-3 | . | CASSQEGWNEQFF | TGCGCCAGCAGCCAAGAGGGGTGGAATGAGCAGTTCTTC
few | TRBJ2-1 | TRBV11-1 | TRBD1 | CASSSGQGEYNEQFF | TGTGCCAGCAGCTCCGGACAGGGAGAGTACAATGAGCAGTTCTTC
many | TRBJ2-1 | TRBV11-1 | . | CASSFRDNEQFF | TGTGCCAGCAGCTTCAGGGACAATGAGCAGTTCTTC
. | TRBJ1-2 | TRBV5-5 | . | CASSLSGLGYGYTF | TGTGCCAGCAGCTTGTCGGGGTTAGGCTATGGCTACACCTTC
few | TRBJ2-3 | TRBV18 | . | CASLLPGATDTQYF | TGTGCCAGCTTACTTCCGGGAGCCACAGATACGCAGTATTTT
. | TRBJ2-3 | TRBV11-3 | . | CASSLGRLGIDTQYF | TGTGCCAGCAGCTTGGGACGTCTGGGCATAGATACGCAGTATTTT
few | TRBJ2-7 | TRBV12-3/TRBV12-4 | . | CASSLAQNYEQYF | TGTGCCAGCAGTTTAGCACAGAACTACGAGCAGTACTTC
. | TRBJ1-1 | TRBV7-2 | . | CASSLVGHPNTEAFF | TGTGCCAGCAGCTTAGTCGGTCACCCGAACACTGAAGCTTTCTTT
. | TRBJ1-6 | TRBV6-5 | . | CASSPQGPSSYNSPLHF | TGTGCCAGCAGCCCGCAGGGGCCGAGCTCCTATAATTCACCCCTCCACTTT
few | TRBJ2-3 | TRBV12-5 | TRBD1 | CVFRGRTDTQYF | TGTGTATTCAGGGGGCGCACAGATACGCAGTATTTT